This entry lists 30 T cell receptor beta chains sequenced from one sample in a study of identical twins. TCRdb processed the 5' RACE reads anew with MiXCR; each CDR3 protein has one entry. The table lists 640,000 or so distinct CDR3 sequences, around 6% of them singletons. The sample consisted of naive T cells sorted from blood. These receptors originate from a man younger than 35 in good health.

V is TRBV9 and J is TRBJ1-4; no reliable D call. V was shortened by 0 bases and J by 7 bases, with 10 bases between the two germline ends. The CDR3 has 14 residues. Germline loops: CDR1 SGDLS, CDR2 YYNGEE. The chain's CDR3 is CASSVDDSLEKLFF. The CDR3 bases are TGTGCCAGCAGCGTAGACGACTCTCTTGAAAAACTGTTTTTT. The whole variable domain, filled in from reference TRBV9 and TRBJ1-4, reads DSGVTQTPKHLITATGQRVTLRCSPRSGDLSVYWYQQSLDQGLQFLIQYYNGEERAKGNILERFSAQQFPDLHSELNLSSLELGDSALYFCASSVDDSLEKLFFGSGTQLSVL.

The chain links TRBV7-2 to TRBJ1-1, with D possibly matching TRBD1 (5 bases). V lost 2 bases and J 3 bases, leaving 16 bases between the germline ends. In germline, CDR1 is SGHTA, CDR2 FQGNSA. The CDR3 has 16 amino acids. The CDR3 region is CASSLRSYGGDTEAFF. CDR3 nucleotides: TGTGCCAGCAGCTTAAGGAGTTACGGGGGGGACACTGAAGCTTTCTTT.

This clonotype appeared many times. The rearrangement uses TRBV12-3 or TRBV12-4 and TRBJ2-6; possibly TRBD2 for D (6 bases). Deletions cut 6 bases from V and 6 bases from J, with 18 bases between. The CDR3 has 16 amino acids. CDR3 protein: CASRTLAWGEANVLTF. Written as DNA, the CDR3 is TGTGCCAGCAGGACCTTAGCATGGGGGGAGGCCAACGTCCTGACTTTC.

V and J are TRBV7-9 and TRBJ2-2, with 9 bases matching TRBD2. CDR3 size: 17 residues. With 5 bases clipped from V and 3 bases from J, the junction kept 10 bases outside the gene matches. CDR1 is SEHNR, CDR2 FQNEAQ, per germline (reference sequence). CDR3 residues: CASSEGTGTSHTGELFF. For the CDR3, the DNA is TGTGCCAGCAGCGAAGGGACCGGGACTAGCCACACCGGGGAGCTGTTTTTT.

This clonotype showed up many times. The chain recombines TRBV4-2 with TRBJ2-7, with 9 bases lining up with TRBD1. Germline-derived CDR1 and CDR2 are LGHNA and YNFKEQ. CDR3 length: 16 residues. V shed 0 bases and J 2 bases; nucleotides not matched to a gene: 5. DNA of the CDR3: TGTGCCAGCAGCCAAGATGCAGGGACAGGGACCTACGAGCAGTACTTC. The encoded protein is CASSQDAGTGTYEQYF.

This clonotype was seen repeatedly, ten times or more. This chain uses TRBV12-3 or TRBV12-4 with TRBJ2-3; D ambiguous. V gave up 6 bases and J gave up 1 base, with 5 bases separating them. CDR3 size: 12 residues. The DNA for the CDR3 is TGTGCCAGCAGCTTACGCACAGATACGCAGTATTTT. Protein: CASSLRTDTQYF.

This clonotype was seen a few times. This rearrangement joins TRBV20-1 to TRBJ2-2; possible D gene TRBD2, 5 bases. This CDR3 has 14 residues. V gave up 0 bases and J gave up 6 bases, with 11 bases separating them. Germline values: CDR1 DFQATT, CDR2 SNEGSKA (reference sequence). CDR3 protein: CSARDWGESGELFF. DNA for the CDR3: TGCAGTGCTAGAGATTGGGGAGAATCCGGGGAGCTGTTTTTT.

This clonotype showed up many times. This rearrangement joins TRBV12-3 or TRBV12-4 to TRBJ2-7, with 10 bases that match TRBD2. The CDR3 loop spans 14 amino acids. V lost 4 bases to trimming and J lost 6 bases; unmatched junction nucleotides: 6. CDR3 in DNA: TGTGCCAGCAGTTCTAGCGGGAGTGGTCGCGAGCAGTACGTC. Encoded protein: CASSSSGSGREQYV.

This clonotype was recorded many times. The DNA for the CDR3 is TGTGCCATAGGAGCTGACAATGAGCAGTTCTTC. Its protein is CAIGADNEQFF. This sequence joins TRBV10-3 and TRBJ2-1; no clear D. Germline V gene sequence: CDR1 ENHRY, CDR2 SYGVKD. This CDR3 is built from 11 residues. Trimming cost V 9 bases and J 5 bases, with 8 bases left between them.

This clonotype has ten or more counts. The rearrangement joins TRBV29-1 to TRBJ2-7; 8 nucleotides align to TRBD1. Trimming took 7 bases from V and 4 from J; bases not matched to a gene: 9. Germline loops: CDR1 SQVTM, CDR2 ANQGSEA. The CDR3 is 13 residues long. CDR3 nucleotide sequence: TGCAGCGGGAGCAGGGGGCGTGGGTACGAGCAGTACTTC. As protein: CSGSRGRGYEQYF.

This clonotype came up many times. This chain joins TRBV2 and TRBJ2-3; D gene uncertain. The CDR3 covers 12 residues. V was shortened by 6 bases and J by 6 bases, with 10 bases between the two germline ends. Germline CDR1 SNHLY, CDR2 FYNNEI. The CDR3 DNA is TGTGCCAGCAGCACCGACCCGGATACGCAGTATTTT. This encodes CASSTDPDTQYF.

Ten or more counts support this clonotype. CDR3 amino acids: CASSLFSRRQGARMWTDTQYF. CDR3 sequence (DNA): TGTGCCAGCAGCTTATTCTCCCGCCGGCAGGGGGCACGGATGTGGACAGATACGCAGTATTTT. The rearrangement links TRBV11-2 to TRBJ2-3; TRBD1 matches 8 bases. This CDR3 is built from 21 residues. The V and J ends lost 2 bases and 3 bases, in that order; junction bases with no gene match: 22. The germline V gene encodes CDR1 SGHAT and CDR2 FQNNGV.

This clonotype was counted only a few times. The chain joins TRBV6-2 or TRBV6-3 to TRBJ2-3, with 10 nucleotides matching TRBD2. With 6 bases clipped from V and 4 bases from J, the junction kept 4 bases outside the gene matches. This CDR3 is 14 amino acids long. Per germline, CDR1 MNHEY and CDR2 SVGEGT. The CDR3 is CASRAGLAADTQYF. In DNA form, the CDR3 reads TGTGCCAGCAGAGCCGGACTAGCGGCAGATACGCAGTATTTT.

This rearrangement joins TRBV7-3 to TRBJ2-2; D ambiguous. V lost 5 bases and J lost 1, with 11 bases in between. Germline V gene data show CDR1 as SGHTA and CDR2 as FQGTGA. The CDR3 loop spans 15 amino acids. This chain's CDR3 is CASSQDGLNTGELFF. The CDR3 DNA follows: TGTGCCAGCAGCCAAGACGGCTTGAACACCGGGGAGCTGTTTTTT.

This chain joins TRBV24-1 and TRBJ2-6; possibly TRBD1 or TRBD2 for D (5 bases each). CDR1 is KGHDR, CDR2 SFDVKD, per germline. This CDR3 has 16 residues. V lost 3 bases and J 0 bases, leaving 8 bases between the germline ends. The CDR3 bases are TGTGCCACCAGTGATACCGGGACCTCTGGGGCCAACGTCCTGACTTTC. Translation gives CATSDTGTSGANVLTF.

V is TRBV25-1 and J is TRBJ1-1; perhaps TRBD1 as D (5 bases). CDR1 MGHDK and CDR2 SYGVNS come from the germline V gene. Trimming pared 6 bases from V and 4 bases from J, leaving 12 bases between. This CDR3 is 13 amino acids long. The DNA for the CDR3 is TGTGCCAGCAGCCGAGGGGCTCTCACTGAAGCTTTCTTT. It translates to CASSRGALTEAFF.

This clonotype came up a few times. The V and J genes are TRBV28 and TRBJ2-1, with TRBD2 matching over 8 bases. This CDR3 contains 14 residues. Trimming took 5 bases from V and 10 from J; bases not matched to a gene: 10. Germline values: CDR1 MDHEN, CDR2 SYDVKM. The CDR3 spells CASSPGLVRREQFF. CDR3 nucleotide sequence: TGTGCCAGCAGTCCGGGACTAGTGCGGCGGGAGCAGTTCTTC.

With regard to this clonotype: This CDR3 fails to terminate in the conserved phenylalanine or tryptophan, so it likely reflects a read error. This chain's CDR3 is CASSVGDRGPYVQETQYL. In DNA form, the CDR3 reads TGTGCCAGCAGCGTAGGGGACAGGGGCCCCTATGTACAAGAGACCCAGTACCTC. The genes are TRBV9 and TRBJ2-5; 10 bases line up with TRBD1. V lost 0 bases to trimming and J lost 2 bases; unmatched junction nucleotides: 10. The CDR3 covers 18 residues. The germline V gene encodes CDR1 SGDLS and CDR2 YYNGEE.

This clonotype was detected many times. CDR3 residues: CASSLPSDEQFF. Here the CDR3 DNA reads TGTGCCAGCAGCTTACCGTCGGATGAGCAGTTCTTC. The chain uses TRBV7-9 and TRBJ2-1; unclear D gene. The V end lost 2 bases, the J end lost 8 bases, and 7 bases lay between the germline ends. CDR1 and CDR2 (germline): SEHNR, FQNEAQ (reference sequence). This CDR3 has 12 amino acids.

This clonotype was seen ten or more times. The chain carries TRBV9 and TRBJ1-6, with 7 bases lining up with TRBD1. The length of the CDR3 is 14 residues. Germline CDR1 reads SGDLS; CDR2 reads YYNGEE. Germline trimming cut 2 bases from V and 7 bases from J; bases unmatched to any gene: 3. For the CDR3, the DNA is TGTGCCAGCAGCGTTGGGACAGCAAATTCACCCCTCCACTTT. It is translated as CASSVGTANSPLHF.

This clonotype was counted at least ten times. This chain joins TRBV9 and TRBJ2-1; a possible D gene is TRBD2 (6 bases). Germline CDR1 and CDR2: SGDLS and YYNGEE. Trimming stripped 4 bases from V and 1 base from J, with 15 bases between. CDR3 length: 16 amino acids. The CDR3 here is CASSSLLAGSYNEQFF. The DNA for the CDR3 is TGTGCCAGCAGCAGCCTACTAGCAGGATCCTACAATGAGCAGTTCTTC.

This clonotype appeared many times. This chain joins TRBV13 and TRBJ2-5; tentatively, D is TRBD1 or TRBD2 (6 bases each). The CDR3 spans 14 residues. CDR1 and CDR2 from the germline V gene are PRHDT and FYEKMQ (reference sequence). The ends were cut back, 2 bases at V and 5 bases at J, with 12 bases in the middle. CDR3 DNA: TGTGCCAGCAGCTTACGGGGGCCCTCCGAGACCCAGTACTTC. It encodes CASSLRGPSETQYF.

Ten or more counts support this clonotype. The gene calls are TRBV7-6 and TRBJ2-2; possibly TRBD1 or TRBD2 for D (5 bases each). This CDR3 has 21 amino acids. The germline CDR1 and CDR2 sequences are SGHVS and FNYEAQ. V gave up 5 bases and J gave up 4 bases, with 32 bases separating them. CDR3 in DNA: TGTGCCAGCAGCCATCCGAAATTGAAGCCCGAAGAGGGGTCACCCACCGGGGAGCTGTTTTTT. As protein: CASSHPKLKPEEGSPTGELFF.

This sequence joins TRBV6-2 or TRBV6-3 and TRBJ2-7; a weak D match, TRBD2 (6 bases). The V and J ends lost 2 bases and 2 bases respectively, with 10 bases between them. This CDR3 contains 14 residues. CDR1 is MNHEY and CDR2 is SVGEGT in the germline V gene. The CDR3 nucleotides read TGTGCCAGCAGTTACCGAGGACTAACCTACGAGCAGTACGTC. The encoded protein is CASSYRGLTYEQYV.

This clonotype was found a few times. The chain employs TRBV24-1 and TRBJ2-3; tentatively, D is TRBD2 (6 bases). V gave up 2 bases and J gave up 6 bases, with 17 bases separating them. The germline V gene encodes CDR1 KGHDR and CDR2 SFDVKD. The CDR3 covers 16 residues. The CDR3 region has the DNA TGTGCCACCAGTGATTCTTCGGGACTCCTAGCGGATACGCAGTATTTT. Translated: CATSDSSGLLADTQYF.

This clonotype was picked up many times. This chain uses TRBV24-1 with TRBJ2-1; D is possibly TRBD1 (5 bases). CDR1 and CDR2 from the germline V gene are KGHDR and SFDVKD. The CDR3 contains 17 residues. Trimming stripped 4 bases from V and 0 bases from J, with 15 bases between. The CDR3 is CATSEKKGISSYNEQFF. The CDR3 bases are TGTGCCACCAGTGAAAAAAAGGGGATTAGCTCCTACAATGAGCAGTTCTTC.

This clonotype was picked up many times. The gene calls are TRBV7-2 and TRBJ1-5; D gene uncertain. This CDR3 spans 15 amino acids. In germline, CDR1 is SGHTA, CDR2 FQGNSA. Between the trimmed V and J ends, which lost 1 base and 7 bases, there was a span of 14 bases. The CDR3 is CASSLERHSGQPQHF. The CDR3 DNA is TGTGCCAGCAGCTTAGAACGACACTCGGGACAGCCCCAGCATTTT.

This clonotype has ten or more counts. The chain couples TRBV29-1 to TRBJ1-1; D is ambiguous. The V and J ends lost 7 bases and 2 bases respectively, with 11 bases between them. The V gene's germline CDR1 is SQVTM and CDR2 ANQGSEA. This CDR3 comprises 12 residues. The DNA for the CDR3 is TGCAGCGCCGACTCTACAAACACTGAAGCTTTCTTT. Its translation is CSADSTNTEAFF. Variable domain in full (rest from reference TRBV29-1 and TRBJ1-1): SAVISQKPSRDICQRGTSLTIQCQVDSQVTMMFWYRQQPGQSLTLIATANQGSEATYESGFVIDKFPISRPNLTFSTLTVSNMSPEDSSIYLCSADSTNTEAFFGQGTRLTVV.

At least ten counts were recorded for this clonotype. The V and J genes are TRBV29-1 and TRBJ1-1; D may be TRBD1 (5 bases). With 4 bases removed from V and 5 bases from J, the gap between germline ends came to 11 bases. CDR1 SQVTM and CDR2 ANQGSEA come from the germline V gene. This CDR3 has 12 amino acids. CDR3 bases: TGCAGCGTTGGACCTCCAGGGACTGAAGCTTTCTTT. It is translated as CSVGPPGTEAFF. The whole variable domain, remainder taken from reference TRBV29-1 and TRBJ1-1, is SAVISQKPSRDICQRGTSLTIQCQVDSQVTMMFWYRQQPGQSLTLIATANQGSEATYESGFVIDKFPISRPNLTFSTLTVSNMSPEDSSIYLCSVGPPGTEAFFGQGTRLTVV.

This clonotype has a count of ten or more. The genes are TRBV12-3 or TRBV12-4 and TRBJ2-7; no definite D call. The length of the CDR3 is 14 residues. With 5 bases removed from V and 8 bases from J, the gap between germline ends came to 19 bases. CDR3 nucleotides: TGTGCCAGCAGTCCAAGATTGGACGGTGGACAGCAGTACGTC. It codes for CASSPRLDGGQQYV.